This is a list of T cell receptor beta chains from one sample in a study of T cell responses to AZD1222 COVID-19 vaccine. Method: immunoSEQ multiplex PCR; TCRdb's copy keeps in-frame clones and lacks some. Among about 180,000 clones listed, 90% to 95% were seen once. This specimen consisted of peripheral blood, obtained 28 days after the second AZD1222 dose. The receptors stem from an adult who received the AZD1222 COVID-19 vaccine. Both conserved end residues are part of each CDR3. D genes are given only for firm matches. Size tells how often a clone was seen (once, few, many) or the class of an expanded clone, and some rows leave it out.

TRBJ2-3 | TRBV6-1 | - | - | TGTGCCAGCAGTGAAAGCGGGTGGGAGACAGATACGCAGTATTTT | CASSESGWETDTQYF
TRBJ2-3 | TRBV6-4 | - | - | TGTGCCAGCGTTTACGGGGGAAGCACAGATACGCAGTATTTT | CASVYGGSTDTQYF
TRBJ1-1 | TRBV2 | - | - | TGTGCCAGCAGATATACTGGGATCCCTGAAGCTTTCTTT | CASRYTGIPEAFF
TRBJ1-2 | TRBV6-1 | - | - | TGTGCCAGCAGTGAAGGGGACGGCCTTAATGGCTACACCTTC | CASSEGDGLNGYTF
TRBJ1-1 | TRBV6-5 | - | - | TGTGCCAGCAGCCTACGGAGCCCCGGGCATGCTTTCTTT | CASSLRSPGHAFF
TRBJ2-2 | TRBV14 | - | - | TGTGCCAGCAGCCCACGCACTCCTATCTACACCGGGGAGCTGTTTTTT | CASSPRTPIYTGELFF
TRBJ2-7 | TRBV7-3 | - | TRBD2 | TGTGCCAGCAGCCCGGGACTAGCGAGCTCCTACGAGCAGTACTTC | CASSPGLASSYEQYF
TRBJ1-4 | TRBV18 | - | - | TGTGCCAGCTCACCACAATACGGAGAAAAACTGTTTTTT | CASSPQYGEKLFF
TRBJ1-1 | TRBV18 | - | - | TGTGCCAGCTCACCGGGAGGGAACACTGAAGCTTTCTTT | CASSPGGNTEAFF
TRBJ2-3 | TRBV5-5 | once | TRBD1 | TGTGCCAGCAGCTGGGAAAGGAGGACAGGGACGCAGTATTTT | CASSWERRTGTQYF
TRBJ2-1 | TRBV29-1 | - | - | TGCAGCCTTGGGTTAGCCAATGAGCAGTTCTTC | CSLGLANEQFF